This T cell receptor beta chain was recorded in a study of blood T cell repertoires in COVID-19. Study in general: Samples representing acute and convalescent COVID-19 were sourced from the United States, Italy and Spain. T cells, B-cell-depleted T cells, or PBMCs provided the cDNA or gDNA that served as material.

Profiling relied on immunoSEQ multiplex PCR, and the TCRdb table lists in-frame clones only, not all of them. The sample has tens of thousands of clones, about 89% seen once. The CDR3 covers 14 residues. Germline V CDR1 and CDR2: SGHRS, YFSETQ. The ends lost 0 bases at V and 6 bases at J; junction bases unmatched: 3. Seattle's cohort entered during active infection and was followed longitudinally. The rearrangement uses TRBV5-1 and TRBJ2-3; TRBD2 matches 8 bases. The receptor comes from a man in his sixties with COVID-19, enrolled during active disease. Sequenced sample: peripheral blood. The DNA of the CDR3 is TGCGCCAGCAGCTTGGTATTAGCGGGGGATACGCAGTATTTT. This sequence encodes CASSLVLAGDTQYF.